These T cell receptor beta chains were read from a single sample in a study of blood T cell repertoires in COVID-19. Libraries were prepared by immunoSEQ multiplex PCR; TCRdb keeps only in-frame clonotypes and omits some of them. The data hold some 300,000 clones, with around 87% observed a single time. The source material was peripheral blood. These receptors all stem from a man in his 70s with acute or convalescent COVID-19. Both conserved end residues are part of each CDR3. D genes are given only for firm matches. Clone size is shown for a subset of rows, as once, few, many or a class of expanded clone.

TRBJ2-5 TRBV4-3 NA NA TGCGCCAGCAGCCGCCATGGGTCGGGAGATGAGACCCAGTACTTC CASSRHGSGDETQYF
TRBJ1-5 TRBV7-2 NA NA TGTGCCAGCAGCTTACAGGGAACGAATCAGCCCCAGCATTTT CASSLQGTNQPQHF
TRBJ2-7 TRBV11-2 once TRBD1 TGTGCCAGCAGCCTTACCGGGACAGGGAACTACGAGCAGTACTTC CASSLTGTGNYEQYF
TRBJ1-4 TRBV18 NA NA TGTGCCAGCTCACCCCAGGGAAGCGATGAAAAACTGTTTTTT CASSPQGSDEKLFF
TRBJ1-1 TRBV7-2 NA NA TGTGCCAGCAGCTTAGCCCGTCGGACTGAAGCTTTCTTT CASSLARRTEAFF
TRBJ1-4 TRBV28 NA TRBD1 TGTGCCAGCAAGTTAGGGACAGTTAATGAAAAACTGTTTTTT CASKLGTVNEKLFF
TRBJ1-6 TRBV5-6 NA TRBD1 TGTGCCAGCAGCTGGGGTCTGGACAGGGGTACTTCACCCCTCCACTTT CASSWGLDRGTSPLHF
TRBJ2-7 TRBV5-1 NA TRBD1 TGCGCCAGCAGCTCTGGGACAGGGATATCCTACGAGCAGTACTTC CASSSGTGISYEQYF
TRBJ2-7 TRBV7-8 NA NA TGTGCCAGCACCAATACAGGGTTCGACGAGCAGTACTTC CASTNTGFDEQYF
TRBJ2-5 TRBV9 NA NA TGTGCCAGCAGCGTAGATCGGGAGTGGGAGACCCAGTACTTC CASSVDREWETQYF
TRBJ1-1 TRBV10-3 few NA TGTGCCATCGGGGAGGGCTTGAACACTGAAGCTTTCTTT CAIGEGLNTEAFF
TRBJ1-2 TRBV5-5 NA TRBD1 TGTGCCAGCAGCCGGGACAGCAACGACTATGGCTACACCTTC CASSRDSNDYGYTF
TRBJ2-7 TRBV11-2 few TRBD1 TGTGCCAGCAGTCGACAGGGGGGCTCCTACGAGCAGTACTTC CASSRQGGSYEQYF
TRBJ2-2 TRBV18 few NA TGTGCCAGCTCACCTCGCGTCTCCGCGAACACCGGGGAGCTGTTTTTT CASSPRVSANTGELFF
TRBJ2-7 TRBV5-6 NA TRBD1 TGTGCCAGCAGCCGACAGGGGTACGAGCAGTACTTC CASSRQGYEQYF
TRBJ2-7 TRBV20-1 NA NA TGCAGTGCTAGTCCGGGTAGCTCCTACGAGCAGTACTTC CSASPGSSYEQYF
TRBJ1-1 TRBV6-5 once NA TGTGCCAGCAACAGACAGCCTGGGAACACTGAAGCTTTCTTT CASNRQPGNTEAFF
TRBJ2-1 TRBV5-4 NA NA TGTGCCCTAGGTAGGGGGGGTAAGGAGCAGTTCTTC CALGRGGKEQFF